This T cell receptor beta chain was recovered during a study of metastatic and nonmetastatic thyroid tumors. Whole-study context: Samples came from malignant and benign thyroid patients, and repertoires were compared across blood and tumor or nodule tissue.

None of the patients had undergone any treatment ahead of thyroid surgery. Using MiXCR, TCRdb re-called clones from the PCR reads. This table has 17,000 or so clones, 25% to 30% appearing once. The TCR originated in a female donor with papillary thyroid cancer or a benign thyroid nodule (not recorded which). Some clones in this sample may be carry-over from other donors' samples. The sequenced material came from tumor tissue.

CDR3 in amino acids: CASSSTRQRDGYTF. CDR3 DNA sequence: TGTGCCAGCAGCTCGACACGGCAACGCGATGGCTACACCTTC. This chain uses TRBV7-2 with TRBJ1-2, with D unclear. Between the trimmed V and J ends, which lost 4 bases and 6 bases, there was a span of 15 bases. Looked up from germline, CDR1 is SGHTA and CDR2 is FQGNSA. The CDR3 covers 14 residues.